The entry below gives a single T cell receptor (beta chain) sequence along with its context. Its antigen has not been determined. Nothing much larger sits one base from this clone, and base qualities are not available. Ophthalmopathy patients had moderately to severely active disease, with a Clinical Activity Score of 3 or more, a NOSPECS grade of 4 or more, and a disease duration of less than 3 months. Patients with uncontrolled infections, other autoimmune diseases, pregnancy or lactation were excluded. Diagnoses relied on clinical symptoms, serum thyroxine and TRAb, thyroid ultrasound and orbital computed tomography. PBMCs were separated from 10 ml of fresh peripheral blood using Ficoll-Paque density gradient centrifugation. Trizol reagent was used to extract total RNA, and RNA quality was then checked on an Agilent 2100 Bioanalyzer. The sample belongs to a study of T cells in Graves' hyperthyroidism and ophthalmopathy (dated by TCRdb to between 2018 and 2021). Background on the whole study: Peripheral blood was collected at initial diagnosis, before any treatment. To identify TCR V-J signatures that set the groups apart, the researchers used a discovery cohort of 90 to 100 patients, made up of 40 to 45 with Graves' ophthalmopathy and about 55 with stable Graves' hyperthyroidism. Prospective prediction of ophthalmopathy was tested in an independent validation cohort of 18 to 20 hyperthyroidism patients and some 17 patients who later progressed to ophthalmopathy. The 75 to 100 discovery patients were randomly divided into training and test sets at a 7:3 ratio. Thyroid tissue and blood T-cell repertoires from about 6 Graves' hyperthyroidism patients were also compared in the study. Following sampling, methimazole starting at 30 mg daily was given to hyperthyroidism patients, and high-dose intravenous methylprednisolone was given to ophthalmopathy patients. The paper reports TCR Vbeta CDR3 sequencing of 130 to 150 peripheral blood samples: approximately 41 ophthalmopathy, 70 to 85 hyperthyroidism and 17 progressor patients. The research as a whole found: Most expanded thyroid clonotypes (frequency above 0.001) were also detected in blood, a finding suggesting that blood repertoires may reflect thyroid immune responses. During validation, the model predicted progression to ophthalmopathy a median of roughly six months ahead of onset, with more than 60% sensitivity and more than 72% specificity. A 13 V-J signature model separated ophthalmopathy from stable hyperthyroidism, with 87.88% sensitivity and about 81% specificity in cross-validation and 80%/75% in testing. Sample size was not statistically predetermined, and blinding of investigators to group allocation was not performed.

The CDR3 spans 16 residues, from the cysteine through the phenylalanine. Only CDR3 DNA remains: 48 bases, in frame from the first base. The germline ends are 21 bases apart after V is trimmed by 3 bases and J by 9 bases. The TCR beta CDR3 regions were amplified from RNA transcripts. A first-round RT-PCR of the TCR CDR3 used the HTBI primer set with the Qiagen OneStep RT-PCR kit. Libraries were constructed in a second round of multiplex PCR, after which size selection and purification were performed. Libraries were sequenced paired-end with 100 bp reads on an Illumina HiSeq2000. The authors' pipeline ran thus. SOAPnuke was used to process the raw data, throwing out any read that contained adapters or uncalled bases, had a mean Phred below 15, or lacked an exact constant-primer or identifier match. COPE v1.2.5 was used to merge high-quality paired reads, and clonotypes were defined as unique nucleotide sequences. MiTCR v1.1 was used to align the clonotypes against IMGT TRBV, TRBD and TRBJ reference segments. Analysis was restricted to V-J combinations with a frequency above 0.0001, which covered 99.2% of repertoires. The TCS score was defined as F50 (clonal expansion) divided by E x V (chaos), with BLOSUM62-based TCRdist calculated between CDR3 peptides within each V-J. Welch's t-statistics and random forest reduced 514 V-J features to roughly 13, which were used in a naive Bayes classifier (R e1071). TCRdb reprocessed the public reads (quality trimming at Q25 with fastp, clone calling with MiXCR) and kept in-frame beta chains. A single entry per CDR3 protein holds the most common genes and DNA from its merged rows. The V and J calls follow TCRdb's processing rather than the paper's. The sample table lists about 610,000 distinct CDR3 sequences, more than 15% of them with a count of one. Of the sample, 3% to 4% falls within the top ten clones.

The specimen was blood. This TCR derives from a woman aged 40-49 years with Graves' ophthalmopathy. Recombination joined TRBV12-3 or TRBV12-4 with TRBJ2-1; no confident D gene assignment can be made. In nucleotide form, the sequence is TGTGCCAGCAGTTTGGTCGTCGGAGTACGGTTTGGTGAGCAGTTCTTC. The resulting protein is CASSLVVGVRFGEQFF.